This entry is about one T cell receptor (beta chain). Its antigen is currently unknown. This specimen belongs to a study of T cells in Graves' hyperthyroidism and ophthalmopathy. General study points: Separation of ophthalmopathy from stable hyperthyroidism was achieved by a 13 V-J model.

V shed 0 bases and J shed 7 bases, with 13 bases lying between them. Germline lookup yields CDR1 SGHAT and CDR2 FQNNGV. The CDR3 covers 15 residues. TCR beta CDR3 sequences were amplified from RNA transcripts. When the TCR CDR3 underwent first-round RT-PCR, the HTBI primer set was used. TCRdb reprocessed the multiplex PCR reads with MiXCR, giving one entry per CDR3 protein. This sample has about 680,000 distinct CDR3 sequences, with roughly 32% found just once. The gene calls are TRBV11-2 and TRBJ1-5; no clear D. Sequencing was carried out using blood. The TCR was taken from a woman in her thirties or forties with Graves' hyperthyroidism. The CDR3 DNA reads TGTGCCAGCAGCTTAGACAGGAGGTCGGGCCAGCCCCAGCATTTT. It translates to CASSLDRRSGQPQHF. Full variable domain (missing parts from reference TRBV11-2 and TRBJ1-5): EAGVAQSPRYKIIEKRQSVAFWCNPISGHATLYWYQQILGQGPKLLIQFQNNGVVDDSQLPKDRFSAERLKGVDSTLKIQPAKLEDSAVYLCASSLDRRSGQPQHFGDGTRLSIL.